This T cell receptor (beta chain) was recorded in a study of T cells after yellow fever vaccination. Study-wide results and caveats: Reappearance after the booster was seen for most primary-vaccination clones, at more than 95% CD4 and about 90% CD8. It was a weaker secondary response, yet one that peaked faster, at day 5 versus 15. A small share of clonotypes appeared in both CD4 and CD8 compartments.

Researchers made TCR cDNA using 5'RACE template switching, and this step added a universal primer site and UMIs. TCRdb used MiXCR to reprocess the 5' RACE reads, holding one entry per CDR3 protein. Of some 320,000 distinct CDR3 sequences in the sample, 4.1% were seen once. V lost 2 bases and J 0 bases, leaving 5 bases between the germline ends. Germline V gene data show CDR1 as MNHEY and CDR2 as SVGAGI. The CDR3 runs 15 residues. In the case of this clonotype: Antigen unknown.

This chain links TRBV6-5 with TRBJ2-6, with D perhaps matching TRBD1 (5 bases). The sample consisted of PBMCs, taken 5 days after the yellow fever booster vaccination. This TCR derives from a young man who received the YFV17D yellow fever vaccine. CDR3 region: CASSYDSSGANVLTF. The CDR3 region has the DNA TGTGCCAGCAGTTACGACAGCTCTGGGGCCAACGTCCTGACTTTC.